The entry below gives a single TCR beta chain sequence along with its context. Primers included in the PCR were 60 Vbeta and 13 Jbeta primers. Sequencing was performed with immunoSEQ multiplex PCR; in TCRdb, only in-frame clones are kept and a portion is missing. The sample carries about 190,000 clones, 60% to 85% recorded once. The CDR3 has 14 residues. Trimming cost V 5 bases and J 12 bases; bases outside gene matches: 17. Per the germline V gene, CDR1 is SQVTM and CDR2 is ANQGSEA. The data stem from a study of cytomegalovirus exposure and HLA in healthy donors. The TCR comes from a woman between 18 and 29 years old in good health and CMV-seronegative. The sequencing sample was made of PBMCs. J is TRBJ1-2 and V is TRBV29-1, with 8 bases that match TRBD1. CDR3 nucleotide sequence: TGCAGCGTTCGAACCCAGACAGGGGCTAATTGGGACACCTTC. It translates to CSVRTQTGANWDTF.